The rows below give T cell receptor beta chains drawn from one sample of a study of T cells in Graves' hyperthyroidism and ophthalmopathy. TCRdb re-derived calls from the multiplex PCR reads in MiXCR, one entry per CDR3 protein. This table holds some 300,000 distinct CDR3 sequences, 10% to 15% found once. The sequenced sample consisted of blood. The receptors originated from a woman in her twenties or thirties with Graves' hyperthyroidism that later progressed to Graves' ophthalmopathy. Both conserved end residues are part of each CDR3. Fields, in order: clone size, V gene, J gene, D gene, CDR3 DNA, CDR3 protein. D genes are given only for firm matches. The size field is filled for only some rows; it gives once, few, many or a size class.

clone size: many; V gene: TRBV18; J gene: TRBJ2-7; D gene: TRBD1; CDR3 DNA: TGTGCCAGCTCACCACCTACTGGGACAGGGAGCCACGAGCAGTACTTC; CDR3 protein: CASSPPTGTGSHEQYF
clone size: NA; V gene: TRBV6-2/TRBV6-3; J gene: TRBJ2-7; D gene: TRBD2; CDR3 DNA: TGTGCCAGCAGTAAGTCTAGCGGGATGAGTCACGAGCAGTACTTC; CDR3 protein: CASSKSSGMSHEQYF
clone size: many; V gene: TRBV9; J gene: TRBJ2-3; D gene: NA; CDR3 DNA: TGTGCCAGCAGCGTAGGGCAGGGGATCTCAGATACGCAGTATTTT; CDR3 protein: CASSVGQGISDTQYF
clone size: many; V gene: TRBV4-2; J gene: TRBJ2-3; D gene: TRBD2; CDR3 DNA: TGTGCCAGCAGCCAAGATGGAACAGCGGGGTACACAGATACGCAGTATTTT; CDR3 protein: CASSQDGTAGYTDTQYF
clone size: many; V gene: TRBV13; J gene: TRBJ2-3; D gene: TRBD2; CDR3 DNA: TGTGCCAGCAGCCCCAGGACTAGCGGAGGGGCGGGTACGCAGTATTTT; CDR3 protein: CASSPRTSGGAGTQYF
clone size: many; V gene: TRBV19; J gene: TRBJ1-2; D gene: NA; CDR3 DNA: TGTGCCAGTAGGCCTCAGGGAGCTAACTATGGCTACACCTTC; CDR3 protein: CASRPQGANYGYTF
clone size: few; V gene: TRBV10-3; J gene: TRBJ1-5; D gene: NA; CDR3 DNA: TGTGCCATCAGTTCTTCCTATAGCAATCAGCCCCAGCATTTT; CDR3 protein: CAISSSYSNQPQHF
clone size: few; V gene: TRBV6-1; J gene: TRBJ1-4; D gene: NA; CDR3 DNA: TGTGCCAGCAGTCGGGCCTACCAAGGCGAAAAACTGTTTTTT; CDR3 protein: CASSRAYQGEKLFF
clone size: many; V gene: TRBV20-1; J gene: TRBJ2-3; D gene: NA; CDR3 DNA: TGCAGTGCTAGCGGAGATACGCAGTATTTT; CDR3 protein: CSASGDTQYF
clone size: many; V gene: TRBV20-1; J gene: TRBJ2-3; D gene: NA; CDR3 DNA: TGCAGTGCTAGCTCTGAGGGGGTGAGGCAGTATTTT; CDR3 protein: CSASSEGVRQYF
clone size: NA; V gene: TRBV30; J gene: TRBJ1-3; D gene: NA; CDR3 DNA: TGTGCCTGGAGTGTCCGGAACTCTGGAAACACCATATATTTT; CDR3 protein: CAWSVRNSGNTIYF
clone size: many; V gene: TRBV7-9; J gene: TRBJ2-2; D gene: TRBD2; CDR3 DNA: TGTGCCAGCAGCCAGAGGACTAGCGGGAGCGTCGGGGAGCTGTTTTTT; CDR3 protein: CASSQRTSGSVGELFF
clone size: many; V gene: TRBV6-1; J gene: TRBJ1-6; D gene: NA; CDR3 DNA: TGTGCCAGCAGTGAAGCGGCAGGTCACCACTTT; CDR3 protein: CASSEAAGHHF
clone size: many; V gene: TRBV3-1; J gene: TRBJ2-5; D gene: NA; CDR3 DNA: TGTGCCAGCACCTCCTTTGGGGGACGAGAGACCCAGTACTTC; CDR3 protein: CASTSFGGRETQYF
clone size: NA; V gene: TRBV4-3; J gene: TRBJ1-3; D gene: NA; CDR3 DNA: TGCGCCAGCAGCCAAGCAGCGGCCCAAAGAGTTTATACCACTGGAAACACCATATATTTT; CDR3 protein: CASSQAAAQRVYTTGNTIYF
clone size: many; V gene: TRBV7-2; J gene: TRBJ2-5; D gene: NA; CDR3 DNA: TGTGCCAGCAGCTTATTCAGCCAAGAGACCCAGTACTTC; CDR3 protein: CASSLFSQETQYF
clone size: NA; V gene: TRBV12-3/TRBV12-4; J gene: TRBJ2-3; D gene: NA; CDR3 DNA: TGTGCCAGCCGACTCACAGATACGCAGTATTTT; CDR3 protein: CASRLTDTQYF
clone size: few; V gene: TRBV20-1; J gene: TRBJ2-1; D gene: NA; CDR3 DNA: TGCAGTGCTAGAACGGGTAGCTCCTACAATGAGCAGTTCTTC; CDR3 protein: CSARTGSSYNEQFF
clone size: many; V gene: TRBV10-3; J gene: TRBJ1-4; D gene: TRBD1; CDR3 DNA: TGTGCCATCAGCCGGGACAGCGAAAAACTGTTTTTT; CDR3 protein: CAISRDSEKLFF
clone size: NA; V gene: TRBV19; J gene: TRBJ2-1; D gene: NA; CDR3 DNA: TGTGCCAGTAGTGGAGAGGGCGGGTACTACAATGAGCAGTTCTTC; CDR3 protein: CASSGEGGYYNEQFF
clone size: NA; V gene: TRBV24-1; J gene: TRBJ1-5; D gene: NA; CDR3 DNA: TGTGCCACCAGTGCTCGGGGGCTCAATCAGCCCCAGCATTTT; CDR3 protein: CATSARGLNQPQHF
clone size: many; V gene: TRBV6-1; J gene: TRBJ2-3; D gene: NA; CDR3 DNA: TGTGCCACCGTGAACACAGATACGCAGTATTTT; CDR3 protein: CATVNTDTQYF
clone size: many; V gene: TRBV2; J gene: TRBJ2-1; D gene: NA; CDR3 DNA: TGTGCCAGCAGTGCCCTGGATGAGCAGTTCTTC; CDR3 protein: CASSALDEQFF
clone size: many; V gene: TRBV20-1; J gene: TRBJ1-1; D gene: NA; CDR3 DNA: TGCAGTGCTAACCCGCGGGAGGGCACTGAAGCTTTCTTT; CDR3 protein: CSANPREGTEAFF
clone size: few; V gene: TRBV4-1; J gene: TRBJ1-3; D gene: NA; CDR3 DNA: TGCGCCAGCAGCCAAGGAGTACAGGATTTCTCTGGAAACACCATATATTTT; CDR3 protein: CASSQGVQDFSGNTIYF
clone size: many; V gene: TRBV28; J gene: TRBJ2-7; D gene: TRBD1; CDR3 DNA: TGTGCCAGCAGTTTTGGCAGGGGGCGACGCGAGCAGTACTTC; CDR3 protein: CASSFGRGRREQYF
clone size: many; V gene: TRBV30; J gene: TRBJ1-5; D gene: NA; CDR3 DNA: TGTGCCTGGAGTGAAAAAGGGCGACCTCAGCCCCAGCATTTT; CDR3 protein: CAWSEKGRPQPQHF
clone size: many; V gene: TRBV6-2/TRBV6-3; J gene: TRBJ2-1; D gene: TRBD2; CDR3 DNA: TGTGCCAGCAGTTACGGCGGGAGTAATGGCAATGAGCAGTTCTTC; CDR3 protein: CASSYGGSNGNEQFF
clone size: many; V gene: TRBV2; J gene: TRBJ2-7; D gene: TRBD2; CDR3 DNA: TGTGCCAGCACCCTAGAAACGAGCGGGAGGGCCTATGGGGAGCAGTACTTC; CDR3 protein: CASTLETSGRAYGEQYF
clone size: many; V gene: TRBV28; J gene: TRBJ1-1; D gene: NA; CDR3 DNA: TGTGCCAGCAGTTTTGGCAGTTGGGTGAACACTGAAGCTTTCTTT; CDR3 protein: CASSFGSWVNTEAFF
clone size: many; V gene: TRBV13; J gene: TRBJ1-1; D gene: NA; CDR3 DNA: TGTGCCAGCAGCTCCCGAGACACTGAAGCTTTCTTT; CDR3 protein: CASSSRDTEAFF
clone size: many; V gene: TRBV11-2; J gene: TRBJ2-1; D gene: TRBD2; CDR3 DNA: TGTGCCAGCAGCTCAACTAGCGGGAGTATAAATGAGCAGTTCTTC; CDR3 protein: CASSSTSGSINEQFF
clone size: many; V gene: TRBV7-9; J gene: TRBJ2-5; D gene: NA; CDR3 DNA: TGTGCCAGCAGCCTTTTCTCGGGAGCGCTTGGGATAAAAGAGACCCAGTACTTC; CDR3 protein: CASSLFSGALGIKETQYF
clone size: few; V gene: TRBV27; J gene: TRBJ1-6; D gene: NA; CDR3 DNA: TGTGCACAAGTTGGGGGGCCTAAGAATTCACCCCTCCACTTT; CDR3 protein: CAQVGGPKNSPLHF
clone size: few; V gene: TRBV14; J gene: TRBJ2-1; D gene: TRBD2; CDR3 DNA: TGTGCCAGCAGCCAAGCGGGAGGGCCTGGCAATGAGCAGTTCTTC; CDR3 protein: CASSQAGGPGNEQFF
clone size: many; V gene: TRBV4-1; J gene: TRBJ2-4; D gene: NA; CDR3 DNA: TGCGCCAGCAGCCTCTTGCGGTCCTACAAAAACATTCAGTACTTC; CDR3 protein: CASSLLRSYKNIQYF
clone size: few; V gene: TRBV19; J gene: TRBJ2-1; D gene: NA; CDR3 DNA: TGTGCCAGTAGCCGGGACAGACCTTTCGGGAGCTCCTACAATGAGCAGTTCTTC; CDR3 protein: CASSRDRPFGSSYNEQFF
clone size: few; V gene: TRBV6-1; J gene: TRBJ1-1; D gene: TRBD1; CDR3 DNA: TGTGCCAGCAGGCGAACCCTACAGGGGGTCCGGACTGAAGCTTTCTTT; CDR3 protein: CASRRTLQGVRTEAFF
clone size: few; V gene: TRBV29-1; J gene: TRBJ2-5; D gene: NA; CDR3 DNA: TGCAGCGTAACCGGGTACCAGGGAGGTGGGGAGACCCAGTACTTC; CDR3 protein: CSVTGYQGGGETQYF
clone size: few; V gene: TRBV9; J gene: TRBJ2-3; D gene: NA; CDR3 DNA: TGTGCCAGCAGCGTGACGGAGGGGGGGCCCACAGATACGCAGTATTTT; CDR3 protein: CASSVTEGGPTDTQYF